The 18 T cell receptor beta chains in this list originate from one sample, sequenced in a study of shared clonotypes between healthy human individuals (dated by TCRdb to 2018 to 2020). The library relied on the immunoSEQ multiplex PCR assay. The source is immuneACCESS, and TCRdb retained only in-frame sequences with V and J called. Part of the clones is not carried over; for the studies checked, unresolved V genes explain less than half of this, and the remainder is unexplained. Across this sample there are some 1 million clones, with around 76% seen only once. The ten largest clones represent approximately 1.5% of the sample. Sequencing was performed on memory CD4+ T cells sorted from blood. Explained via the paper, the cell subset or site label denotes: CD45RA-negative fraction. These receptors were obtained from a man aged 18 to 29 in good health.

CDR3 protein: CASSLGLLTEQYF. For the CDR3, the DNA is TGTGCCAGTAGTTTGGGACTCCTAACAGAGCAGTACTTC. The chain has TRBV19 and TRBJ2-7; tentative D call: TRBD2 (6 bases). V was shortened by 5 bases and J by 7 bases, with 15 bases between the two germline ends. Per germline, CDR1 LNHDA and CDR2 SQIVND (reference sequence). This CDR3 has 13 residues.

V usage is TRBV28 and J usage is TRBJ1-6; D is possibly TRBD1 (5 bases). Germline V gene sequence: CDR1 MDHEN, CDR2 SYDVKM. Trimming stripped 6 bases from V and 6 bases from J, with 9 bases between. There are 13 residues in the CDR3. CDR3 DNA: TGTGCCAGCAGACAGGACCTTAATTCACCCCTCCACTTT. This sequence encodes CASRQDLNSPLHF. Full variable domain (rest looked up from reference TRBV28 and TRBJ1-6): DVKVTQSSRYLVKRTGEKVFLECVQDMDHENMFWYRQDPGLGLRLIYFSYDVKMKEKGDIPEGYSVSREKKERFSLILESASTNQTSMYLCASRQDLNSPLHFGNGTRLTVT.

This chain links TRBV9 with TRBJ2-3, with D possibly matching TRBD2 (5 bases). V lost 0 bases and J 5 bases, leaving 7 bases between the germline ends. The CDR3 consists of 13 residues. The germline gives CDR1 SGDLS, CDR2 YYNGEE. CDR3 protein: CASSVGGRDTQYF. The CDR3 DNA is TGTGCCAGCAGCGTAGGAGGGAGAGATACGCAGTATTTT.

The V gene is TRBV19, the J gene TRBJ1-4; D gene uncertain. Looked up from germline, CDR1 is LNHDA and CDR2 is SQIVND (reference sequence). Trimming cost V 5 bases and J 1 base, with 11 bases left between them. The CDR3 spans 15 residues. CDR3 sequence: CASSPRTLTNEKLFF. The CDR3 bases are TGTGCCAGTAGTCCTCGGACCCTAACTAATGAAAAACTGTTTTTT.

Notes on this clone: Other DNA sequences in this sample translate to the same CDR3. V is TRBV29-1 and J is TRBJ1-5, with D uncertain. From germline, CDR1 is SQVTM and CDR2 ANQGSEA. V lost 4 bases and J lost 1, with 5 bases in between. The CDR3 is 12 residues long. CDR3 nucleotide sequence: TGCAGCGTTGGGGGAAGCAATCAGCCCCAGCATTTT. This gives the protein CSVGGSNQPQHF.

V is TRBV2 and J is TRBJ2-1, with 14 bases that match TRBD2. This CDR3 comprises 17 residues. In germline, CDR1 is SNHLY, CDR2 FYNNEI. With 5 bases clipped from V and 9 bases from J, the junction kept 12 bases outside the gene matches. CDR3 DNA sequence: TGTGCCAGCAGTAAAGAGCAGACTAGCGGGGGGGCCGGTGAGCAGTTCTTC. Translated: CASSKEQTSGGAGEQFF.

This clone turned up a few times. The CDR3 reads CAGDAYNYGYTF. The CDR3 DNA reads as TGTGCCGGTGACGCTTATAACTATGGCTACACCTTC. V and J are TRBV30 and TRBJ1-2; D is unclear. Trimming cost V 8 bases and J 1 base, with 11 bases left between them. There are 12 residues in the CDR3. In germline, CDR1 is GTSNPN, CDR2 SVGIG (reference sequence).

This chain joins TRBV18 and TRBJ1-1; D is perhaps TRBD1 (5 bases). The germline V gene has CDR1 KGHSH and CDR2 LQKENI. V was shortened by 0 bases and J by 4 bases, with 9 bases between the two germline ends. This CDR3 is built from 14 residues. The CDR3 coding sequence is TGTGCCAGCTCACCACCGTCCAGGGCCACTGAAGCTTTCTTT. Translation: CASSPPSRATEAFF. Drawing the rest from reference TRBV18 and TRBJ1-1, the complete variable domain is NAGVMQNPRHLVRRRGQEARLRCSPMKGHSHVYWYRQLPEEGLKFMVYLQKENIIDESGMPKERFSAEFPKEGPSILRIQQVVRGDSAAYFCASSPPSRATEAFFGQGTRLTVV.

This clone has a handful of counts. The chain carries TRBV5-1 and TRBJ2-5; no definite D call. The CDR3 length is 15 residues. In germline, CDR1 is SGHRS, CDR2 YFSETQ. Trimming pared 1 base from V and 4 bases from J, leaving 14 bases between. In DNA form, the CDR3 reads TGCGCCAGCAGCTTGAAAGTTCCTCCGGGAGAGACCCAGTACTTC. Amino acids: CASSLKVPPGETQYF.

The rearrangement links TRBV7-3 to TRBJ2-3; TRBD2 matches at 8 bases. After removal of 1 base from V and 2 bases from J, the junction contained 2 bases not matched to a gene. Germline V gene lookup returns CDR1 SGHTA and CDR2 FQGTGA. The CDR3 covers 15 residues. CDR3 DNA sequence: TGTGCCAGCAGCTTAATGGGACTAGTCACAGATACGCAGTATTTT. The encoded protein is CASSLMGLVTDTQYF.

The chain has TRBV5-1 and TRBJ1-1, with a weak D call TRBD1 (5 bases). There are 13 residues in the CDR3. V was shortened by 2 bases and J by 7 bases, with 12 bases between the two germline ends. Germline CDR1 reads SGHRS; CDR2 reads YFSETQ. In nucleotides, the CDR3 is TGCGCCAGCAGCTTTGATACGGGGGTTGAAGCTTTCTTT. The encoded protein is CASSFDTGVEAFF.

The V and J genes are TRBV19 and TRBJ1-4; 10 bases agree with TRBD1. The CDR3 is 14 residues long. Germline-derived CDR1 and CDR2 are LNHDA and SQIVND (reference sequence). The ends lost 4 bases at V and 8 bases at J; junction bases unmatched: 4. The CDR3 sequence is CASSRGQGNEKLFF. The CDR3 nucleotides read TGTGCCAGTAGTAGGGGACAGGGGAACGAAAAACTGTTTTTT.

The V call is TRBV7-9, the J call TRBJ2-3, with D possibly called TRBD1 or TRBD2 (6 bases each). CDR1 is SEHNR, CDR2 FQNEAQ, per germline (reference sequence). The CDR3 has 17 amino acids. The germline V and J ends were trimmed by 1 base and 3 bases, with 17 bases remaining between them. The CDR3 reads CASSLGNGGGNTDTQYF. The CDR3 DNA follows: TGTGCCAGCAGCTTAGGAAATGGAGGGGGAAATACAGATACGCAGTATTTT.

V usage is TRBV27 and J usage is TRBJ2-1; D ambiguous. The CDR3 is made up of 17 amino acids. Trimming removed 2 bases at V and 6 bases at J, with 20 bases between. CDR1 is MNHEY and CDR2 is SMNVEV in the germline V gene (reference sequence). As DNA, the CDR3 is TGTGCCAGCAGTTTAGAGGACCCGTCCGGGTCTGGCAATGAGCAGTTCTTC. It codes for CASSLEDPSGSGNEQFF.

This clone was counted a few times. V usage is TRBV7-2 and J usage is TRBJ2-3; TRBD1 matches at 7 bases. The CDR3 length is 16 residues. Germline V CDR1 and CDR2: SGHTA, FQGNSA. With 5 bases clipped from V and 1 base from J, the junction kept 9 bases outside the gene matches. The DNA for the CDR3 is TGTGCCAGCAGCAGAAAGGGGGCCCTGGGCACAGATACGCAGTATTTT. Translation gives CASSRKGALGTDTQYF.

In nucleotides, the CDR3 is TGTGCCAGCAGTCGTGGGGTCCCTAGTTTCGAGAGGGAGCAGTTCTTC. Translating gives CASSRGVPSFEREQFF. The chain employs TRBV9 and TRBJ2-1; D not resolved. Trimming took 5 bases from V and 10 from J, leaving 25 bases between them. The CDR3 sequence is 16 residues long. CDR1 and CDR2 from the germline V gene are SGDLS and YYNGEE. Full variable domain (remainder filled in from reference TRBV9 and TRBJ2-1): DSGVTQTPKHLITATGQRVTLRCSPRSGDLSVYWYQQSLDQGLQFLIQYYNGEERAKGNILERFSAQQFPDLHSELNLSSLELGDSALYFCASSRGVPSFEREQFFGPGTRLTVL.

CDR3 region: CASEPGTGFGSNQPQHF. In DNA, the CDR3 is TGTGCCAGCGAGCCCGGGACAGGGTTCGGAAGCAATCAGCCCCAGCATTTT. V usage is TRBV7-2 and J usage is TRBJ1-5; TRBD1 matches at 9 bases. Looked up from germline, CDR1 is SGHTA and CDR2 is FQGNSA. The CDR3 runs to 17 residues. The J segment lost 1 base and the V segment lost 8 bases, leaving 12 bases of the junction unmatched. Full variable domain (missing parts from reference TRBV7-2 and TRBJ1-5): GAGVSQSPSNKVTEKGKDVELRCDPISGHTALYWYRQSLGQGLEFLIYFQGNSAPDKSGLPSDRFSAERTGGSVSTLTIQRTQQEDSAVYLCASEPGTGFGSNQPQHFGDGTRLSIL.

The chain carries TRBV5-1 and TRBJ2-2; 10 nucleotides line up with TRBD1. From germline, CDR1 is SGHRS and CDR2 YFSETQ. V shed 0 bases and J 6 bases; nucleotides not matched to a gene: 11. This CDR3 has 18 amino acids. CDR3 residues: CASSLAGDRGGLAGELFF. CDR3 DNA sequence: TGCGCCAGCAGCTTGGCTGGGGACAGGGGCGGATTAGCCGGGGAGCTGTTTTTT.